The present entry profiles one T cell receptor beta chain with its context. Per the original methods: Nucleated cell number was recorded as an estimate derived from reference gene primer amplification. Some clones are missing from TCRdb's copy, which holds only in-frame ones; the method was immunoSEQ multiplex PCR. V and J calls and clone size are copied from that table; D and trimming were computed from the DNA. Among 120,000 to 150,000 clones, over 70% were seen once, and the ten largest hold roughly 37%. This sample is drawn from a study of blood T cell repertoires in COVID-19. Study as a whole: Samples of COVID-19 (acute and convalescent) were obtained from the United States, Italy and Spain. T cells, B-cell-depleted T cells, or PBMCs supplied cDNA or gDNA.

Trimming removed 3 bases from V and 4 bases from J; junction bases left unmatched: 8. CDR1 is SGHRS and CDR2 is YFSETQ in the germline V gene. This CDR3 comprises 15 residues. This chain links TRBV5-1 with TRBJ1-2; TRBD1 agrees at 8 bases. This receptor was identified in a man between 45 and 60 years old who had recovered from COVID-19. Specimen: peripheral blood. The CDR3 loop is CASSSGQGRSYGYTF. CDR3 nucleotides: TGCGCCAGCAGCTCAGGACAGGGCCGGAGCTATGGCTACACCTTC.